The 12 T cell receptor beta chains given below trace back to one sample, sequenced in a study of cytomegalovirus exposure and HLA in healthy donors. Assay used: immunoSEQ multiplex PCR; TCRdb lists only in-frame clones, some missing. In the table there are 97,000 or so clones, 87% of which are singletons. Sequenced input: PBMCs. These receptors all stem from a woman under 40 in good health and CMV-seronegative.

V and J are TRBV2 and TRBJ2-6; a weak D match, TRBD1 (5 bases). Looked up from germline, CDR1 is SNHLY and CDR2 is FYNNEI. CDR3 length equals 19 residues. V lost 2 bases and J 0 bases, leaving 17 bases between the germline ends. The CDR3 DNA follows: TGTGCCAGCAGTGAAAGGGGTCCGCTGCCCTTCTCTGGGGCCAACGTCCTGACTTTC. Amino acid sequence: CASSERGPLPFSGANVLTF. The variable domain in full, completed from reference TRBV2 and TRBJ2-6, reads EPEVTQTPSHQVTQMGQEVILRCVPISNHLYFYWYRQILGQKVEFLVSFYNNEISEKSEIFDDQFSVERPDGSNFTLKIRSTKLEDSAMYFCASSERGPLPFSGANVLTFGAGSRLTVL.

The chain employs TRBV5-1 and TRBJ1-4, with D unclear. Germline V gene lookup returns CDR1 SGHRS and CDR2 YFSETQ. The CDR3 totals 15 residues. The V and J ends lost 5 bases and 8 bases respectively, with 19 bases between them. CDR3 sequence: CASSSVGVDREKLFF. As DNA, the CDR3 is TGCGCCAGCAGTAGCGTCGGGGTCGATAGGGAAAAACTGTTTTTT.

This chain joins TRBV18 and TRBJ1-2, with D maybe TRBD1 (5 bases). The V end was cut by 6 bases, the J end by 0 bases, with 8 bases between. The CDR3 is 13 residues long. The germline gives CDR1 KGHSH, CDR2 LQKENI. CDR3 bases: TGTGCCAGCTCCCAGGACACTAACTATGGCTACACCTTC. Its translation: CASSQDTNYGYTF.

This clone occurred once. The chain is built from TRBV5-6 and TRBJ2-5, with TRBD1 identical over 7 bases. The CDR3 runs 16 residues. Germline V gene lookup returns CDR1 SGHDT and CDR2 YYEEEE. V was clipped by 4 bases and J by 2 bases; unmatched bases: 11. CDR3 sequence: CASSLYRQGWQETQYF. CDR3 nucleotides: TGTGCCAGCAGCCTCTATAGACAGGGATGGCAAGAGACCCAGTACTTC.

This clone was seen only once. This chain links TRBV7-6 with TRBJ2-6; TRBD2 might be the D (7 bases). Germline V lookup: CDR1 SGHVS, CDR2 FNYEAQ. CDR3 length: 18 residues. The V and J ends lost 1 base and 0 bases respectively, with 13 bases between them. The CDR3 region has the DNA TGTGCCAGCAGCTTAGTGGGGGGGGCCCTCTCTGGGGCCAACGTCCTGACTTTC. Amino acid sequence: CASSLVGGALSGANVLTF. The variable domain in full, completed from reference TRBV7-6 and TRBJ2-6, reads GAGVSQSPRYKVTKRGQDVALRCDPISGHVSLYWYRQALGQGPEFLTYFNYEAQQDKSGLPNDRFSAERPEGSISTLTIQRTEQRDSAMYRCASSLVGGALSGANVLTFGAGSRLTVL.

CDR3 DNA: TGTGCCACCAGCAGTCCTGTCGTTATAGAGACCCAGTACTTC. It is translated as CATSSPVVIETQYF. The chain is built from TRBV15 and TRBJ2-5; D not resolved. Trimming stripped 3 bases from V and 4 bases from J, with 12 bases between. The CDR3 runs 14 residues. Germline V gene data show CDR1 as LNHNV and CDR2 as YYDKDF (reference sequence). The complete variable domain, with remaining parts taken from reference TRBV15 and TRBJ2-5, reads DAMVIQNPRYQVTQFGKPVTLSCSQTLNHNVMYWYQQKSSQAPKLLFHYYDKDFNNEADTPDNFQSRRPNTSFCFLDIRSPGLGDTAMYLCATSSPVVIETQYFGPGTRLLVL.

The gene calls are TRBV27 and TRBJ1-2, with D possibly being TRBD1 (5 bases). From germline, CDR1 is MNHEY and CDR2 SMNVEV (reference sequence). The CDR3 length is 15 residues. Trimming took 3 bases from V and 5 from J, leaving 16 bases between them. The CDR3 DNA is TGTGCCAGCAGTTTCGCGGCACAGGTTTGGTATGGCTACACCTTC. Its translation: CASSFAAQVWYGYTF.

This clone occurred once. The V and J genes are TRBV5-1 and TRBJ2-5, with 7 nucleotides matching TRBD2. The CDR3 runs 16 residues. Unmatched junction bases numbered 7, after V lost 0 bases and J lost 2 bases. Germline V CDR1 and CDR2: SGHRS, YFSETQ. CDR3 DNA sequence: TGCGCCAGCAGCTTGGCCCGCACGGGGGGACAAGAGACCCAGTACTTC. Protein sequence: CASSLARTGGQETQYF. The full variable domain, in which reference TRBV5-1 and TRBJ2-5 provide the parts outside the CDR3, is KAGVTQTPRYLIKTRGQQVTLSCSPISGHRSVSWYQQTPGQGLQFLFEYFSETQRNKGNFPGRFSGRQFSNSRSEMNVSTLELGDSALYLCASSLARTGGQETQYFGPGTRLLVL.

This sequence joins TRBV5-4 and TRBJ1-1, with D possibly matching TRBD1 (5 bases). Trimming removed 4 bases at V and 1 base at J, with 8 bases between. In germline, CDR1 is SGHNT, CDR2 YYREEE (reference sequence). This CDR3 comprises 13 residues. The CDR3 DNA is TGTGCCAGCAGCAACGGACAGAACACTGAAGCTTTCTTT. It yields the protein CASSNGQNTEAFF.

The CDR3 spells CASSFTGSSTDTQYF. The DNA for the CDR3 is TGCGCCAGCAGCTTTACAGGGTCAAGCACAGATACGCAGTATTTT. J is TRBJ2-3 and V is TRBV5-1; TRBD1 might be the D (6 bases). Germline V lookup: CDR1 SGHRS, CDR2 YFSETQ. Trimming took 2 bases from V and 0 from J, leaving 10 bases between them. The CDR3 extends over 15 amino acids. Looking up the rest from reference TRBV5-1 and TRBJ2-3 gives the full variable domain: KAGVTQTPRYLIKTRGQQVTLSCSPISGHRSVSWYQQTPGQGLQFLFEYFSETQRNKGNFPGRFSGRQFSNSRSEMNVSTLELGDSALYLCASSFTGSSTDTQYFGPGTRLTVL.

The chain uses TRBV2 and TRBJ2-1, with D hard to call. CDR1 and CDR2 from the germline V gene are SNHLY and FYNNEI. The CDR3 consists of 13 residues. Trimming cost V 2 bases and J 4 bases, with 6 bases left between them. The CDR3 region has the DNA TGTGCCAGCAGTGAACAAATTTACAATGAGCAGTTCTTC. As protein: CASSEQIYNEQFF.

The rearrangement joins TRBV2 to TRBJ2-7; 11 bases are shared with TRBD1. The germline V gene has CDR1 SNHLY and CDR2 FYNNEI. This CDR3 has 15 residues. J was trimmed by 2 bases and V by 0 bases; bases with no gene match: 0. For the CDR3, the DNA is TGTGCCAGCAGTGAAGCGGGACAGGGGGCCTACGAGCAGTACTTC. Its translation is CASSEAGQGAYEQYF.